Listed here is a single T cell receptor (beta chain). Its matching antigen is unknown. All of the isolated RNA was reverse transcribed, so expressed TCRB transcripts were sequenced. TCRdb keeps only in-frame clones here, not all; method: immunoSEQ multiplex PCR. Among around 120,000 clones, roughly a sixth were seen once, and the ten largest hold around 2.7%. This specimen belongs to a study of beta chain features in type 1 diabetes. Study-level results: Because the template was cDNA, high-expressing cells might be over-represented. Naive, central memory and regulatory TCRB repertoires appeared more similar among patients than healthy donors. There was a moderate but significant shortening of TCRB CDR3s in all four CD4+ subsets of Type 1 diabetes patients.

V was clipped by 4 bases and J by 1 base; unmatched bases: 11. Germline CDR1 is MNHNS and CDR2 is SASEGT. The CDR3 is 17 residues long. The specimen was central memory CD4+ T cells from blood. The chain uses TRBV6-1 and TRBJ2-3, with TRBD1 identical over 7 bases. The TCR comes from a man aged 18 to 30 with type 1 diabetes. This CDR3 is CASSVLRLGQGTDTQYF. CDR3 sequence (DNA): TGTGCCAGCAGTGTACTCCGATTAGGACAGGGCACAGATACGCAGTATTTT.